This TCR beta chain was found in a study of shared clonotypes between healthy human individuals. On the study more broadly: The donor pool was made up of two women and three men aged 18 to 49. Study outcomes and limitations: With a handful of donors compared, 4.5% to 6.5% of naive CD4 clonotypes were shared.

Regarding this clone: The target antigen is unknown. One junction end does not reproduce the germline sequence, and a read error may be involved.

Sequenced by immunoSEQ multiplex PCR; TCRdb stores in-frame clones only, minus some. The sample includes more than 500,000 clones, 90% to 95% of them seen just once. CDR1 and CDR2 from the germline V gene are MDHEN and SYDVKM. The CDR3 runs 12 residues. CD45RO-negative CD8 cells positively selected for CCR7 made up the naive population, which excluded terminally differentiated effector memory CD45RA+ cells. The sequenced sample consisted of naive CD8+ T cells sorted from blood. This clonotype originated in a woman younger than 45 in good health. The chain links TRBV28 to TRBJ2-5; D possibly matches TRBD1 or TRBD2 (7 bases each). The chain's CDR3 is CKVGGGGETQYF. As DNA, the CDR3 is TGCAAGGTCGGGGGAGGGGGCGAGACCCAGTACTTC.